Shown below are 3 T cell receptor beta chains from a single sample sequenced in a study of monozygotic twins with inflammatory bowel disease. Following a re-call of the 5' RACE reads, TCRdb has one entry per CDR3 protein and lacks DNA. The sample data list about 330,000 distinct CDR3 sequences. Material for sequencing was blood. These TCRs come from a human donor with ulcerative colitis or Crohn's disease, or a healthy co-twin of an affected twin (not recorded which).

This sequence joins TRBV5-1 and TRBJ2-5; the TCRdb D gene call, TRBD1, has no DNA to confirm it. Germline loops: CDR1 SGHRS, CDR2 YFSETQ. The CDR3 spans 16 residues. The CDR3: CASSLEGQGGLGTQYF.

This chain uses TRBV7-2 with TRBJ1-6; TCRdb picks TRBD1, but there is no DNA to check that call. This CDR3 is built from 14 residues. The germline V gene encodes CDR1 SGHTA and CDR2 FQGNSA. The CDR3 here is CASSPGAGNSPLHF.

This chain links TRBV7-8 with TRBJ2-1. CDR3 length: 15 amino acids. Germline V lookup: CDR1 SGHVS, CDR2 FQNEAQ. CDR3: CASSQREGPYNEQFF. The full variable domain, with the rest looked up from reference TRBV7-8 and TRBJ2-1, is GAGVSQSPRYKVAKRGQDVALRCDPISGHVSLFWYQQALGQGPEFLTYFQNEAQLDKSGLPSDRFFAERPEGSVSTLKIQRTQQEDSAVYLCASSQREGPYNEQFFGPGTRLTVL.